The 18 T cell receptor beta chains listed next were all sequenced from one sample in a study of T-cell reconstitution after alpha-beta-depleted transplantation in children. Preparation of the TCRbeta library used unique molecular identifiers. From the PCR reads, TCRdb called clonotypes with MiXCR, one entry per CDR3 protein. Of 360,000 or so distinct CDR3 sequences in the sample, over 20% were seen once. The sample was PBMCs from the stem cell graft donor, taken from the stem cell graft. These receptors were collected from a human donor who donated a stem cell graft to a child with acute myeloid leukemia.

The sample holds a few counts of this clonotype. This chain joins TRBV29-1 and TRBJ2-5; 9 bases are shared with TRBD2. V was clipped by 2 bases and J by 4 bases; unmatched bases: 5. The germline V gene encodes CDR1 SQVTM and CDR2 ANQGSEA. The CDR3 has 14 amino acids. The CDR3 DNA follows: TGCAGCGTTGAAAGCGGGAGGACGGGAGAGACCCAGTACTTC. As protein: CSVESGRTGETQYF.

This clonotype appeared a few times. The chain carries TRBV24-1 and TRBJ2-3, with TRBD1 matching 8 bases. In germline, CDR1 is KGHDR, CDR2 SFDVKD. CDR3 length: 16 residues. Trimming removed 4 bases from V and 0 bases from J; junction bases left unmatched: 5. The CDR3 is CATSDPQGASTDTQYF. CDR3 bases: TGTGCCACCAGTGACCCTCAGGGGGCAAGCACAGATACGCAGTATTTT.

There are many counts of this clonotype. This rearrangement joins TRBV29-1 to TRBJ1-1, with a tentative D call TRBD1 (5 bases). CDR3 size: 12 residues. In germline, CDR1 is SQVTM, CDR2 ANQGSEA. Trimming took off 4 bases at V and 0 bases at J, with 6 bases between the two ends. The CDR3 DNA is TGCAGCGTTGGGGACTTGAACACTGAAGCTTTCTTT. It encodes CSVGDLNTEAFF.

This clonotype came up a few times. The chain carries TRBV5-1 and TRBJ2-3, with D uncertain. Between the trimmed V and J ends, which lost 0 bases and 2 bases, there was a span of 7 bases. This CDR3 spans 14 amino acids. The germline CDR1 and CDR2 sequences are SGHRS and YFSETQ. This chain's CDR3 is CASSLDSHTDTQYF. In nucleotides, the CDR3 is TGCGCCAGCAGCTTGGACAGCCACACAGATACGCAGTATTTT. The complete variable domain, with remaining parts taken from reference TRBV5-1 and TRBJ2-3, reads KAGVTQTPRYLIKTRGQQVTLSCSPISGHRSVSWYQQTPGQGLQFLFEYFSETQRNKGNFPGRFSGRQFSNSRSEMNVSTLELGDSALYLCASSLDSHTDTQYFGPGTRLTVL.

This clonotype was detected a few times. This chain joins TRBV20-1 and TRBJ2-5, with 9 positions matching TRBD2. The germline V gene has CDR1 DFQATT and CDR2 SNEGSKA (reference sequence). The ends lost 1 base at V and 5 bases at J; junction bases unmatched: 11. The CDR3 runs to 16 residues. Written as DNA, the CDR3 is TGCAGTGCTAGAGTAGGGGTAGCGGGAGTGCGTGAGACCCAGTACTTC. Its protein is CSARVGVAGVRETQYF.

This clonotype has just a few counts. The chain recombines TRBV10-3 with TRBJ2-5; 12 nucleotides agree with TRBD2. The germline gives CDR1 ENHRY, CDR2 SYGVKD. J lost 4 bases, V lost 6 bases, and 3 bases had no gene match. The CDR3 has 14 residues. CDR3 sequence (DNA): TGTGCCATCAGCATGGGACTAGCGGGAGAGACCCAGTACTTC. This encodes CAISMGLAGETQYF.

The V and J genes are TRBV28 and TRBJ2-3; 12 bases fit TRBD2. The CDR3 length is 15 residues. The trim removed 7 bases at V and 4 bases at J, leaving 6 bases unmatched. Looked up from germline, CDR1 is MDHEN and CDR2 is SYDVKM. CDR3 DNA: TGTGCCAGCACCCGACTAGCGGGAGTTGCAGATACGCAGTATTTT. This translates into CASTRLAGVADTQYF.

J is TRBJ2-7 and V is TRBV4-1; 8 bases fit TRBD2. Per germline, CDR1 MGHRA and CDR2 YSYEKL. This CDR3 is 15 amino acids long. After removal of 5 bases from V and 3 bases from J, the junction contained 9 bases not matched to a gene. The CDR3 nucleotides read TGCGCCAGCAGCACCCCGGGACTAGGCCACTACGAGCAGTACTTC. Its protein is CASSTPGLGHYEQYF.

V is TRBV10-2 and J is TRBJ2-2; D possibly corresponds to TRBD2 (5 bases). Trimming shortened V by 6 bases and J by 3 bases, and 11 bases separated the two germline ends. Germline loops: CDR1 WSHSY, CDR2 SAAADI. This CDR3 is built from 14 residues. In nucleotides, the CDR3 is TGCGCCAGCAGACTGGTAGCGTACACCGGGGAGCTGTTTTTT. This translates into CASRLVAYTGELFF.

CDR3 nucleotide sequence: TGCGCCAGCAGCGAACAAGTGGGGGGCAACACTGAAGCTTTCTTT. Protein sequence: CASSEQVGGNTEAFF. The V call is TRBV4-1, the J call TRBJ1-1, with D possibly matching TRBD1 (6 bases). Per the germline V gene, CDR1 is MGHRA and CDR2 is YSYEKL. There are 15 residues in the CDR3. V lost 5 bases and J lost 2, with 15 bases in between.

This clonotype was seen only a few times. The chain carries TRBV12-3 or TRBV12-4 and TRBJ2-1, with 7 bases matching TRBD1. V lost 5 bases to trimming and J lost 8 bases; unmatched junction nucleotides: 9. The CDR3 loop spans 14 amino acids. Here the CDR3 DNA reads TGTGCCAGCAGTAAACAGGGGTTGGAGGATGAGCAGTTCTTC. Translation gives CASSKQGLEDEQFF.

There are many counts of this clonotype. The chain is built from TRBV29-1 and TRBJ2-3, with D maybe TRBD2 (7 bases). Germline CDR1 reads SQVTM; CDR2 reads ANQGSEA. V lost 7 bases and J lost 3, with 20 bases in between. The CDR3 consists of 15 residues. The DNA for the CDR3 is TGCAGCGCGCGGGATCCCGAGGGGGGGACAGATACGCAGTATTTT. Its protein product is CSARDPEGGTDTQYF.

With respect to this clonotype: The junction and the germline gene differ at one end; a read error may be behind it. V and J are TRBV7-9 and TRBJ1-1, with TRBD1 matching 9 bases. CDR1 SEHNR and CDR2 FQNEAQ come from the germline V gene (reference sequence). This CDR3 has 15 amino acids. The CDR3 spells CASSEDRGLKTEAFF. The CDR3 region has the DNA TGTGCCAGCAGCGAAGACAGGGGGTTGAAGACTGAAGCTTTCTTT.

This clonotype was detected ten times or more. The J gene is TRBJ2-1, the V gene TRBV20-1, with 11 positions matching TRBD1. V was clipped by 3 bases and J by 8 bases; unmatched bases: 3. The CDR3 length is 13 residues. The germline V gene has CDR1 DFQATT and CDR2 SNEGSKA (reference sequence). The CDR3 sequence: CSARDRGPDEQFF. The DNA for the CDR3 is TGCAGTGCTAGGGACAGGGGGCCGGATGAGCAGTTCTTC.

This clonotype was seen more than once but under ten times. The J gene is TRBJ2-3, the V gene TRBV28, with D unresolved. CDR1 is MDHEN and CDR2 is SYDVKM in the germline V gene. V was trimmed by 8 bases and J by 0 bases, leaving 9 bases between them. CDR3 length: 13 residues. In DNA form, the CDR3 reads TGTGCCAGCGGTTCAGTCAGCACAGATACGCAGTATTTT. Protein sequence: CASGSVSTDTQYF.

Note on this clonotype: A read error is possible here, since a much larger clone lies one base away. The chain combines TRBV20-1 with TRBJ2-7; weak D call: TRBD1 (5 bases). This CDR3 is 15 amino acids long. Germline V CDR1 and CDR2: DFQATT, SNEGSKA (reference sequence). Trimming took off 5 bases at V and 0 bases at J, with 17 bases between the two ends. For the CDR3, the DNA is TGCAGTGCTGGGGCCGTACCATGGGCCTCCTACGAGCAGTACTTC. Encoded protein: CSAGAVPWASYEQYF.

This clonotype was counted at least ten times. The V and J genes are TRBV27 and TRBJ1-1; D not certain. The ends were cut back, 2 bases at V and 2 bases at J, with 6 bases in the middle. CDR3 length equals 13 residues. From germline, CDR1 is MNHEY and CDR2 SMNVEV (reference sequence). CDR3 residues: CASSLRSNTEAFF. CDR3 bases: TGTGCCAGCAGTTTAAGGAGTAACACTGAAGCTTTCTTT.

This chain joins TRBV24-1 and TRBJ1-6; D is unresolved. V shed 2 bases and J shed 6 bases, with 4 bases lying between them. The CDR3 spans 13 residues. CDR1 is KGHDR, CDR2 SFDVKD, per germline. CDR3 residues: CATSDSTNSPLHF. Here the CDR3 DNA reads TGTGCCACCAGTGATTCCACTAATTCACCCCTCCACTTT.